Sequencing of this T cell receptor (beta chain) was carried out in a study of radiation and T cells in renal cell carcinoma. The method was immunoSEQ multiplex PCR; TCRdb's version includes in-frame clones alone and lacks a portion of them. The sample yields about 170,000 clones, less than 90% seen once. Overall study results and limits: Baseline intratumoral clonotype presence is unknown without pretreatment biopsies.

This CDR3 has 14 amino acids. CDR1 and CDR2 (germline): KGHSH, LQKENI. The ends were cut back, 5 bases at V and 6 bases at J, with 16 bases in the middle. Only one count was recorded for this clone. Its specificity is not known. Time point specified: blood 4 weeks post-SBRT, at nephrectomy. Treatment in this sample: 15 Gy SBRT to primary tumor, nephrectomy 4 weeks later. Nephrectomy followed 15 Gy stereotactic body radiation by 4 weeks. The sequence was obtained from a woman in her 50s with renal cell carcinoma. The chain employs TRBV18 and TRBJ2-5, with D perhaps TRBD1 (5 bases). The sequencing here drew on blood, taken from a patient whose treatment included radiotherapy and nephrectomy. CDR3 nucleotides: TGTGCCAGCTCATGGACGGACATAGGGAAGACCCAGTACTTC. As protein: CASSWTDIGKTQYF.